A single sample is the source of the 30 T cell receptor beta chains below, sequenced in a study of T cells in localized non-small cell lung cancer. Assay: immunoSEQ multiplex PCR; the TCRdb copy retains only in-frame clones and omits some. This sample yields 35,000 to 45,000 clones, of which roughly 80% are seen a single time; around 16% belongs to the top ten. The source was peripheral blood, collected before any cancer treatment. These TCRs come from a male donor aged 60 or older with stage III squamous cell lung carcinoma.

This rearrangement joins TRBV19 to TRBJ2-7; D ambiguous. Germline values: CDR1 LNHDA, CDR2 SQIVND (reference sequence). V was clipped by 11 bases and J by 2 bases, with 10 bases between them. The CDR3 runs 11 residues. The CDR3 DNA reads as TGTGCCGGGGAAAGGCCCTACGAGCAGTACTTC. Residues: CAGERPYEQYF.

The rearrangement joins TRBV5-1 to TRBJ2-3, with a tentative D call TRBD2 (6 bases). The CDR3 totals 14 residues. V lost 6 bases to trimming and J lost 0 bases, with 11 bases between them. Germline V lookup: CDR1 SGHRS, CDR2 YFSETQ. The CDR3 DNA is TGCGCCAGCACCCGAGGAGGGAGCACAGATACGCAGTATTTT. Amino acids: CASTRGGSTDTQYF. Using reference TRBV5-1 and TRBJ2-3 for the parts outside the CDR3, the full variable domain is KAGVTQTPRYLIKTRGQQVTLSCSPISGHRSVSWYQQTPGQGLQFLFEYFSETQRNKGNFPGRFSGRQFSNSRSEMNVSTLELGDSALYLCASTRGGSTDTQYFGPGTRLTVL.

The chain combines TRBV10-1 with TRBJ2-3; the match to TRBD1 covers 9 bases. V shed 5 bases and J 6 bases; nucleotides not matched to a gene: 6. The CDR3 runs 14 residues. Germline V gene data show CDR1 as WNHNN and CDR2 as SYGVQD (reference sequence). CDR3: CASSRTGGIDTQYF. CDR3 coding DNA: TGCGCCAGCAGTCGCACAGGGGGCATCGATACGCAGTATTTT.

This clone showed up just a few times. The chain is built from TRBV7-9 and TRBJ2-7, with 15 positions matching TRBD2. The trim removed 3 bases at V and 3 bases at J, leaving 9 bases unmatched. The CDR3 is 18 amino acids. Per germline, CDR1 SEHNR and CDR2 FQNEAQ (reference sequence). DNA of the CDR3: TGTGCCAGCAGCTTGGGGACTAGCGGGGGGCTGTTCGGCTACGAGCAGTACTTC. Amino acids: CASSLGTSGGLFGYEQYF.

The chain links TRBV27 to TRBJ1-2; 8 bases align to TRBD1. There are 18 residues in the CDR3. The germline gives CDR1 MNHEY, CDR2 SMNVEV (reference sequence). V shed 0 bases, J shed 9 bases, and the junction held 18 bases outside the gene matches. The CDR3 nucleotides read TGTGCCAGCAGTTTATCGAACCGTACAGGGGGTCCAACTGGACGCTACACCTTC. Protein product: CASSLSNRTGGPTGRYTF.

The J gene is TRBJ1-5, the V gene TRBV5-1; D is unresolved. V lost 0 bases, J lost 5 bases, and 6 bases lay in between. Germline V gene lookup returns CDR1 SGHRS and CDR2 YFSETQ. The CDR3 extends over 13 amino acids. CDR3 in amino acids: CASSLGGDQPQHF. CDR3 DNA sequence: TGCGCCAGCAGCTTGGGCGGGGATCAGCCCCAGCATTTT.

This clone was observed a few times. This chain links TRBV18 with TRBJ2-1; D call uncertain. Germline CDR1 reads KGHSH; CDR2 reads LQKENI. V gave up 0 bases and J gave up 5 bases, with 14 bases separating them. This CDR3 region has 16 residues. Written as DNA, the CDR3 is TGTGCCAGCTCACCACCGAATACGCAGATTGACAATGAGCAGTTCTTC. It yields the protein CASSPPNTQIDNEQFF.

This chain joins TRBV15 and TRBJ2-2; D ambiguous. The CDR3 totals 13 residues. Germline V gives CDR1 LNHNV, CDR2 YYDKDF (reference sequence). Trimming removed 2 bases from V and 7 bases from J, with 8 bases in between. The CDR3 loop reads CATSRSTVGELFF. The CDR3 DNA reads TGTGCCACCAGCAGATCGACGGTCGGGGAGCTGTTTTTT.

The CDR3 nucleotides read TGTGCCAGCAGCTTAGACAGGTCTTACAATGAGCAGTTCTTC. This gives the protein CASSLDRSYNEQFF. V is TRBV11-2 and J is TRBJ2-1; D not certain. The CDR3 loop spans 14 amino acids. The ends were cut back, 0 bases at V and 4 bases at J, with 7 bases in the middle. Germline V gives CDR1 SGHAT, CDR2 FQNNGV.

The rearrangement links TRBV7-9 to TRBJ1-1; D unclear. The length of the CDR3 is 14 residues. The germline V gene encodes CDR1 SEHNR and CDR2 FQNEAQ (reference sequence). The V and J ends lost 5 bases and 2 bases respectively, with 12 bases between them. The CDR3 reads CASSERAANTEAFF. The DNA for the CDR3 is TGTGCCAGCAGCGAGAGGGCAGCTAACACTGAAGCTTTCTTT.

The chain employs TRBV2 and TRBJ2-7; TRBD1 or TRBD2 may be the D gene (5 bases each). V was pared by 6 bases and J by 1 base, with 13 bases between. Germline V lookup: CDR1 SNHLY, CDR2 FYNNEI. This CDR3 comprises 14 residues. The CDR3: CASSRDGVSYEQYF. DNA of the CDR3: TGTGCCAGCAGCCGGGACGGAGTGTCCTACGAGCAGTACTTC.

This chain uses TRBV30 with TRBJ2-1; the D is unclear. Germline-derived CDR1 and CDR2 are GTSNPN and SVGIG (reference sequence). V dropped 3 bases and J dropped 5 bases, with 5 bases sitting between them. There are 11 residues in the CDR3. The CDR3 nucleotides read TGTGCCTGGAGCGGAGACAATGAGCAGTTCTTC. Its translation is CAWSGDNEQFF.

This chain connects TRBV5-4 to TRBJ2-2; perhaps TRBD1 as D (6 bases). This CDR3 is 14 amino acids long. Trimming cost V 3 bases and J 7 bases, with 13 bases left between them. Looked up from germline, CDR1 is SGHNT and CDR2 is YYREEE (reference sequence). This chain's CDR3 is CASSSRGYGGELFF. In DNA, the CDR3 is TGTGCCAGCAGCTCGAGGGGGTATGGCGGGGAGCTGTTTTTT.

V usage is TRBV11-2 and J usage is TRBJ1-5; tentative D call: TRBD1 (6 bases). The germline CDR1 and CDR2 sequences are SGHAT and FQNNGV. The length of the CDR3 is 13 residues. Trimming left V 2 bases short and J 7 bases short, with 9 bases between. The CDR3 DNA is TGTGCCAGCAGCTTAAACAGGGACCAGCCCCAGCATTTT. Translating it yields CASSLNRDQPQHF.

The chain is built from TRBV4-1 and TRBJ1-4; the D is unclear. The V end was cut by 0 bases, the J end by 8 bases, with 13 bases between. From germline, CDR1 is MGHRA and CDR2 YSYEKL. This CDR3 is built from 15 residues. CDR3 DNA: TGCGCCAGCAGCCAAGAGGGCAGCTTAAAGGAAAAACTGTTTTTT. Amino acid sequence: CASSQEGSLKEKLFF.

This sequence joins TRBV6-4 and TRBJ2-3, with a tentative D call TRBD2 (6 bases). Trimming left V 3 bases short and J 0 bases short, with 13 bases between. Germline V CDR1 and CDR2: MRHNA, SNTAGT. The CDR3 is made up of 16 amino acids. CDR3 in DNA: TGTGCCAGCAGTGATCGGGTAGGGACTAGCACAGATACGCAGTATTTT. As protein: CASSDRVGTSTDTQYF.

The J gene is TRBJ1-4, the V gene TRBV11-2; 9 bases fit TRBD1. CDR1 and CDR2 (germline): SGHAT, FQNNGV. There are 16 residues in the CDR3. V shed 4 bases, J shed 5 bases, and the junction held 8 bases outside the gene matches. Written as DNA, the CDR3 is TGTGCCAGCAGCTCAACCTACAGGGGGCGGAATGAAAAACTGTTTTTT. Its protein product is CASSSTYRGRNEKLFF.

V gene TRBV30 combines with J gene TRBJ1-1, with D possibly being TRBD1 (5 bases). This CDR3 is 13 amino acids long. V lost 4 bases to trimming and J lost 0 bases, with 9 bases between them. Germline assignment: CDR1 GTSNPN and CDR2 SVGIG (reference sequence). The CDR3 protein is CAWNRDLNTEAFF. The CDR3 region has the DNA TGTGCCTGGAATCGGGACTTGAACACTGAAGCTTTCTTT.

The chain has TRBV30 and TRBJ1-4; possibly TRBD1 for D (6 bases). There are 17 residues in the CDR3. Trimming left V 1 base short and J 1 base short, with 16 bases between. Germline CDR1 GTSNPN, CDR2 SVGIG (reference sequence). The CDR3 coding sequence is TGTGCCTGGAGTGCCCTCGGGGGGGGCTTAACTAATGAAAAACTGTTTTTT. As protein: CAWSALGGGLTNEKLFF. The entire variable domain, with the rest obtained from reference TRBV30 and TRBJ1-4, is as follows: SQTIHQWPATLVQPVGSPLSLECTVEGTSNPNLYWYRQAAGRGLQLLFYSVGIGQISSEVPQNLSASRPQDRQFILSSKKLLLSDSGFYLCAWSALGGGLTNEKLFFGSGTQLSVL.

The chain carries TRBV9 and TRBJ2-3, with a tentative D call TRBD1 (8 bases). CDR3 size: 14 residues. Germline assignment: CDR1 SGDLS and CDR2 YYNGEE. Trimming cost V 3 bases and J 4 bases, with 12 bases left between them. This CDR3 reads CASSATGGADTQYF. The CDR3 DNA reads TGTGCCAGCAGCGCTACAGGGGGGGCAGATACGCAGTATTTT.

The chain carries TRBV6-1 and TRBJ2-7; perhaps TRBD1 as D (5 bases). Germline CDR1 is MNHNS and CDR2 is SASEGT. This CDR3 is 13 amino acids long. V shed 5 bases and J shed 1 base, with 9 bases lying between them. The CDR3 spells CASSFRQSYEQYF. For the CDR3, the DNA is TGTGCCAGCAGTTTCCGACAGTCCTACGAGCAGTACTTC.

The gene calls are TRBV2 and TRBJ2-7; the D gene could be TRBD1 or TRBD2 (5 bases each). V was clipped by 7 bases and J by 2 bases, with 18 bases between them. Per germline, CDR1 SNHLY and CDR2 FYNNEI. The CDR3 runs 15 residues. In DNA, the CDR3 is TGTGCCAGCACCGGGCAGGGAGCACCCCCCTACGAGCAGTACTTC. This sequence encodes CASTGQGAPPYEQYF.

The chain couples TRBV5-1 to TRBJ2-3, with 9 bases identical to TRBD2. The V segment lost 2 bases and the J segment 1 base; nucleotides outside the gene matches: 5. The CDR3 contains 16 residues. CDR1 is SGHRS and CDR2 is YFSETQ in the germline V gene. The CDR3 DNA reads TGCGCCAGCAGCTTAGCGGGGGGTTTTGGCACAGATACGCAGTATTTT. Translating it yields CASSLAGGFGTDTQYF. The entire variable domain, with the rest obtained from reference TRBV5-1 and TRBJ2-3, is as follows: KAGVTQTPRYLIKTRGQQVTLSCSPISGHRSVSWYQQTPGQGLQFLFEYFSETQRNKGNFPGRFSGRQFSNSRSEMNVSTLELGDSALYLCASSLAGGFGTDTQYFGPGTRLTVL.

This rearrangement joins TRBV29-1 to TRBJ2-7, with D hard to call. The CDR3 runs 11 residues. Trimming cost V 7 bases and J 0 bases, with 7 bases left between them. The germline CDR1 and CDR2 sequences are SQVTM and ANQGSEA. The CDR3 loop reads CSAEDSYEQYF. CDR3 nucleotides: TGCAGCGCCGAGGACTCCTACGAGCAGTACTTC.

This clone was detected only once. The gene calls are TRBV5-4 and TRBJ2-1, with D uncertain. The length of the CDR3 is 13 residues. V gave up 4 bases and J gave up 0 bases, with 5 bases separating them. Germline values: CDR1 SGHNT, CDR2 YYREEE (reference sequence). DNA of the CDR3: TGTGCCAGCAGCCTGGACTCCTACAATGAGCAGTTCTTC. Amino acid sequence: CASSLDSYNEQFF.

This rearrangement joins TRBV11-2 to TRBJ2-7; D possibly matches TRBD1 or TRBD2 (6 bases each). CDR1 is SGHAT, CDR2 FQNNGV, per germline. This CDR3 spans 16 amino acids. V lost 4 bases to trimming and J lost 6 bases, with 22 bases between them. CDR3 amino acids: CASSYPGAKVLGEQYF. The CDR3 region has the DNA TGTGCCAGCAGCTACCCGGGGGCAAAAGTATTAGGCGAGCAGTACTTC.

The CDR3 bases are TGTGCCAGCAGCCCAGAACAGGGAGGGCTGAACACTGAAGCTTTCTTT. It is translated as CASSPEQGGLNTEAFF. V is TRBV5-4 and J is TRBJ1-1, with D perhaps matching TRBD1 (6 bases). Germline assignment: CDR1 SGHNT and CDR2 YYREEE (reference sequence). CDR3 length: 16 residues. V lost 4 bases to trimming and J lost 0 bases, with 16 bases between them.

The CDR3 sequence: CASITGTHTEAFF. In DNA, the CDR3 is TGTGCCAGTATTACCGGGACCCACACTGAAGCTTTCTTT. The genes are TRBV19 and TRBJ1-1, with D perhaps matching TRBD1 (5 bases). CDR1 is LNHDA and CDR2 is SQIVND in the germline V gene (reference sequence). Trimming shortened V by 7 bases and J by 3 bases, and 12 bases separated the two germline ends. This CDR3 has 13 residues.

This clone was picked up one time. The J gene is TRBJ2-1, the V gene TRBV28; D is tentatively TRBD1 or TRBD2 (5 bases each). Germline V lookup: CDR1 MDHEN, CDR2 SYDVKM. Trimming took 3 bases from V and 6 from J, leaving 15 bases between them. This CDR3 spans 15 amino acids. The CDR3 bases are TGTGCCAGCAGTTTGCCCGGGGCAGGGTTCAATGAGCAGTTCTTC. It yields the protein CASSLPGAGFNEQFF. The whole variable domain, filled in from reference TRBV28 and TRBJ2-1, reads DVKVTQSSRYLVKRTGEKVFLECVQDMDHENMFWYRQDPGLGLRLIYFSYDVKMKEKGDIPEGYSVSREKKERFSLILESASTNQTSMYLCASSLPGAGFNEQFFGPGTRLTVL.

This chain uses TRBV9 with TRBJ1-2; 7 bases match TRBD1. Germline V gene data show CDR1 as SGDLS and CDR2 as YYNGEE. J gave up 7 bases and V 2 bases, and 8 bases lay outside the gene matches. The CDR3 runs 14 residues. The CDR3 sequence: CASSVRQGISGYTF. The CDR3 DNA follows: TGTGCCAGCAGCGTTCGACAGGGTATCTCTGGCTACACCTTC.